This is a list of T cell receptor beta chains from one sample in a study of CD8 T cells in Susac syndrome. TCRdb reprocessed the immunoSEQ multiplex PCR reads via MiXCR and lists one record per CDR3 protein. The sample includes some 68,000 distinct CDR3 sequences, about 92% of them seen just once. The specimen was CD4+ T cells from PBMCs. These receptors came from a human donor with Susac syndrome. CDR3s include the opening cysteine and the closing phenylalanine or tryptophan. The D gene is left open where the match is weak. Clone sizes are given selectively: once, few, many, or a class where the clone is expanded.

d_call,cdr3_length,v_call,clone_size,j_call,cdr3_aa,cdr3_nt
NA,15,TRBV6-5,NA,TRBJ1-5,CASSPDRRDNQPQHF,TGTGCCAGCAGCCCCGACAGGCGAGACAATCAGCCCCAGCATTTT
NA,13,TRBV6-4,NA,TRBJ2-1,CASSDYGYNEQFF,TGTGCCAGCAGTGACTACGGGTACAATGAGCAGTTCTTC
NA,13,TRBV6-5,once,TRBJ1-1,CASTWIENTEAFF,TGTGCCAGCACGTGGATAGAGAACACTGAAGCTTTCTTT
TRBD1,15,TRBV15,few,TRBJ2-7,CATSRVTGGVYEQYF,TGTGCCACCAGCAGGGTGACAGGGGGCGTCTACGAGCAGTACTTC
TRBD2,16,TRBV20-1,once,TRBJ2-1,CSAEGTSGGAYNEQFF,TGCAGTGCAGAGGGGACTAGCGGGGGGGCATACAATGAGCAGTTCTTC
TRBD1,15,TRBV19,NA,TRBJ2-5,CASSPWDRARETQYF,TGTGCCAGTAGTCCCTGGGACAGGGCGAGGGAGACCCAGTACTTC
NA,14,TRBV19,NA,TRBJ1-1,CASSALYRNTEAFF,TGTGCCAGTAGCGCCCTTTATCGGAACACTGAAGCTTTCTTT
TRBD1,18,TRBV6-5,NA,TRBJ1-5,CASSYSGTGLRKNQPQHF,TGTGCCAGCAGTTACTCGGGGACAGGGTTAAGAAAAAATCAGCCCCAGCATTTT
NA,15,TRBV5-1,NA,TRBJ1-1,CASSVSPGANTEAFF,TGCGCCAGCAGCGTCAGCCCGGGCGCGAACACTGAAGCTTTCTTT
TRBD1,16,TRBV28,NA,TRBJ1-6,CASSTDRENYNSPLHF,TGTGCCAGCAGTACCGACAGGGAAAACTATAATTCACCCCTCCACTTT
NA,14,TRBV28,NA,TRBJ1-1,CASSLPRQGSEAFF,TGTGCCAGCAGTTTACCCCGCCAGGGTTCTGAAGCTTTCTTT
TRBD1,15,TRBV5-1,once,TRBJ1-1,CASSSAGGIATEAFF,TGCGCCAGCAGCTCGGCAGGGGGTATAGCCACTGAAGCTTTCTTT
TRBD1,14,TRBV2,NA,TRBJ1-5,CASRGDSQGWPQHF,TGTGCCAGCAGGGGGGACAGCCAGGGGTGGCCCCAGCATTTT
NA,16,TRBV20-1,NA,TRBJ1-6,CSAGITGSSYNSPLHF,TGCAGTGCTGGCATTACAGGAAGCTCCTATAATTCACCCCTCCACTTT
NA,14,TRBV5-1,NA,TRBJ1-4,CASSLGRVGEKLFF,TGCGCCAGCAGCTTGGGCAGGGTAGGCGAAAAACTGTTTTTT